This T cell receptor (beta chain) was observed in a study of cytomegalovirus exposure and HLA in healthy donors. Study outcomes and limitations: When analyzed later, the rates of TCR association showed variation by HLA locus, with DRB1 the most and HLA-C the fewest.

The study ran its PCR with 60 Vbeta and 13 Jbeta primers. TCRdb's copy holds only in-frame clones and misses some; the assay was immunoSEQ multiplex PCR. The sample holds approximately 70,000 clones; about 73% are singletons and the top ten take around 10%. V lost 4 bases to trimming and J lost 5 bases, with 24 bases between them. Germline V lookup: CDR1 SGHTS, CDR2 YDEGEE. The CDR3 totals 17 residues. This clone was seen once. Its antigen is currently unknown. The chain combines TRBV5-8 with TRBJ2-5, with D possibly TRBD1 on 5 matching bases. The sequencing sample was made of PBMCs. The source of this sequence is a woman aged 45-60 years in good health and CMV-seropositive. Here the CDR3 reads CASSLGGTVGLAETQYF. Written as DNA, the CDR3 is TGTGCCAGCAGCCTTGGTGGCACTGTGGGGCTGGCGGAGACCCAGTACTTC.